This TCR beta chain was sequenced during a study of blood T cell repertoires in COVID-19. Study-wide context: T cells, B-cell-depleted T cells, or PBMCs supplied cDNA or gDNA.

In the study's own analysis: Researchers report that nucleated cell counts were estimated from reference gene primer amplification. The repertoire was sequenced with immunoSEQ multiplex PCR; TCRdb's copy has only in-frame clones and lacks some. That table supplies the V and J calls and clone size; D and trimming were determined from the DNA. This sample has under 350,000 clones, with 90% found just once. CDR3 length: 12 residues. V shed 3 bases and J shed 4 bases, with 6 bases lying between them. CDR1 and CDR2 (germline): SGHRS, YFSETQ. The study recruited people aged roughly 18 to 95 years across approximately 23 US areas. Cohort allocation depended upon clinical history that participants reported.

Sequencing used PBMCs or T cells enriched from blood (not recorded which). The TCR comes from a man in his sixties who had recovered from COVID-19. The chain is built from TRBV5-1 and TRBJ2-3; unclear D gene. CDR3 sequence: CASSWLADTQYF. In DNA, the CDR3 is TGCGCCAGCAGCTGGCTGGCAGATACGCAGTATTTT.